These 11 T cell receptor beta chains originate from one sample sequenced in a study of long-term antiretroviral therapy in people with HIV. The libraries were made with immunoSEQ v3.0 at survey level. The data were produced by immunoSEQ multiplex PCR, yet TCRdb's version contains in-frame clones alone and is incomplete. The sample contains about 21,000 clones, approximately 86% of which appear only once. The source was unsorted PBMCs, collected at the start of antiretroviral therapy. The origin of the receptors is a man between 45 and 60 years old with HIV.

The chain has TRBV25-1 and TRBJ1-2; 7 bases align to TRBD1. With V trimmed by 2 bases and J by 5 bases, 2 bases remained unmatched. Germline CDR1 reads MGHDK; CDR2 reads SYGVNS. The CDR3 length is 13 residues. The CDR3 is CASSEQGGYGYTF. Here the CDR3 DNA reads TGTGCCAGCAGTGAACAGGGGGGATATGGCTACACCTTC.

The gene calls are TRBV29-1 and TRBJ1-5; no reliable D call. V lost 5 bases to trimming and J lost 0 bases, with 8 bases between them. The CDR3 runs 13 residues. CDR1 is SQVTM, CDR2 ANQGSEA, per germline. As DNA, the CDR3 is TGCAGCGTTCAAAGGGATAGCAATCAGCCCCAGCATTTT. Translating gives CSVQRDSNQPQHF.

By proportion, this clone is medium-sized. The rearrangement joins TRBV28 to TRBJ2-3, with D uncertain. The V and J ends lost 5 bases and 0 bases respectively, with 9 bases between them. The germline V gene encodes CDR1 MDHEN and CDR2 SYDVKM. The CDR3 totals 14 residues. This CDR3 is CASSVAASTDTQYF. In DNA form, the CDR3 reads TGTGCCAGCAGTGTGGCAGCTAGCACAGATACGCAGTATTTT.

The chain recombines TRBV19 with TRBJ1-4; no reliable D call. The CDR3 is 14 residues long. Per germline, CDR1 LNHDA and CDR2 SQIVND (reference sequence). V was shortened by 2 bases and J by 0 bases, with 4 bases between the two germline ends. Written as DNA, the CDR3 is TGTGCCAGTAGTATAAAGTCAACTAATGAAAAACTGTTTTTT. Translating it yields CASSIKSTNEKLFF.

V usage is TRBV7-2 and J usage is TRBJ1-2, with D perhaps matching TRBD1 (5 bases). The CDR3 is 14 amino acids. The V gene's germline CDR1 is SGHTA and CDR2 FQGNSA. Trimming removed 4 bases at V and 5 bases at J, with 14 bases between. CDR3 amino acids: CASSSRDVVYGYTF. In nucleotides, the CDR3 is TGTGCCAGCAGCTCCAGGGACGTCGTGTATGGCTACACCTTC.

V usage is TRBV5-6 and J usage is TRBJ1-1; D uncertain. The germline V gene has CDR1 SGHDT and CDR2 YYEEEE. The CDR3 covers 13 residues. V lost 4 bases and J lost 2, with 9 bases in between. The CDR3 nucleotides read TGTGCCAGCAGCGCCAGCCCTAACACTGAAGCTTTCTTT. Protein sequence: CASSASPNTEAFF.

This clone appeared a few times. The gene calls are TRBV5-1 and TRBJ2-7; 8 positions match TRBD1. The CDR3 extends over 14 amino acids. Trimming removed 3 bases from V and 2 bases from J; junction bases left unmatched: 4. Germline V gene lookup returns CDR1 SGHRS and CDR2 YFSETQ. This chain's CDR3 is CASSSDRETYEQYF. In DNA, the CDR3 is TGCGCCAGCAGCTCGGACAGGGAAACCTACGAGCAGTACTTC.

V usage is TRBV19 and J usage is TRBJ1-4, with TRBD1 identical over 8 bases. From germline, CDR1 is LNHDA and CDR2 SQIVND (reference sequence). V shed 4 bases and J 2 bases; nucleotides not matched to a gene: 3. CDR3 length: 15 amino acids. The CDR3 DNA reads TGTGCCAGTAGTACACAGGGGGACACTAATGAAAAACTGTTTTTT. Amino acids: CASSTQGDTNEKLFF.

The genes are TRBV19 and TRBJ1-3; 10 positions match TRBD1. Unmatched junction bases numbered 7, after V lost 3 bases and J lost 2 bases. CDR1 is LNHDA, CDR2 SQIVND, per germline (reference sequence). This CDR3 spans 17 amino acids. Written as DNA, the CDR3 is TGTGCCAGTAGTATGGGGGGGACAGGGGCAACTGGAAACACCATATATTTT. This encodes CASSMGGTGATGNTIYF.

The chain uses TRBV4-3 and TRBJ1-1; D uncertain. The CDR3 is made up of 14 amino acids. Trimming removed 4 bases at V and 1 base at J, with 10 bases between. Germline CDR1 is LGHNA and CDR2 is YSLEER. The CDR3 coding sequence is TGCGCCAGCAGCCCCAGGACTGGGAACACTGAAGCTTTCTTT. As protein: CASSPRTGNTEAFF.

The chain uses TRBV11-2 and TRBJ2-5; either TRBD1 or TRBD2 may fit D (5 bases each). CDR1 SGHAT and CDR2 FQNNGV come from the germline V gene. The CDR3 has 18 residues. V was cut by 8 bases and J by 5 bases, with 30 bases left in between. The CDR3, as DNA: TGTGCCAGCGGGTCGGGAAGGGGCCTATACGCATCCAGGGAGACCCAGTACTTC. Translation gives CASGSGRGLYASRETQYF. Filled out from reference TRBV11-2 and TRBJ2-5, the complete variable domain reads EAGVAQSPRYKIIEKRQSVAFWCNPISGHATLYWYQQILGQGPKLLIQFQNNGVVDDSQLPKDRFSAERLKGVDSTLKIQPAKLEDSAVYLCASGSGRGLYASRETQYFGPGTRLLVL.